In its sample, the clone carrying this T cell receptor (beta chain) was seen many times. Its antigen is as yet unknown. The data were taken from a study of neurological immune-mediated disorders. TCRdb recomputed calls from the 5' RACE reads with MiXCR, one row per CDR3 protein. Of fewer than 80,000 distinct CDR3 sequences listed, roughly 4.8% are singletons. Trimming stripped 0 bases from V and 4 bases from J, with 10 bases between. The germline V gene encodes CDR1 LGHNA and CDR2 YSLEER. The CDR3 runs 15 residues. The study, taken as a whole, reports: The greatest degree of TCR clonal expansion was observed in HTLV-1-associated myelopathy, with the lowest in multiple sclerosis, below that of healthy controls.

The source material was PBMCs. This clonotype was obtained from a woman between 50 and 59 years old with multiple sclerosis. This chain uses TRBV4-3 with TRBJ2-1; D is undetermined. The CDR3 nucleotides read TGCGCCAGCAGCCAAGATACAAATGGTTACAATGAGCAGTTCTTC. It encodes CASSQDTNGYNEQFF.